Presented here are 3 T cell receptor beta chains from one specimen sequenced in a study of blood T cell repertoires in COVID-19. Sequencing used immunoSEQ multiplex PCR; TCRdb keeps in-frame clones, though not all of them. The profile shows about 77,000 clones, 75% to 85% of them singletons. Sequenced sample: peripheral blood. These TCRs come from a woman in her seventies with acute or convalescent COVID-19.

The gene calls are TRBV6-1 and TRBJ1-2; TRBD1 matches at 8 bases. The CDR3 spans 17 residues. With V trimmed by 3 bases and J by 5 bases, 14 bases remained unmatched. Germline assignment: CDR1 MNHNS and CDR2 SASEGT. CDR3 residues: CASSDTETGQGPYGYTF. Written as DNA, the CDR3 is TGTGCCAGCAGTGATACGGAAACTGGACAGGGACCTTATGGCTACACCTTC.

This rearrangement joins TRBV19 to TRBJ2-1; weak D call: TRBD2 (6 bases). This CDR3 region has 14 residues. Germline CDR1 LNHDA, CDR2 SQIVND (reference sequence). Trimming left V 3 bases short and J 3 bases short, with 9 bases between. The CDR3 sequence is CASSIRGNYNEQFF. The CDR3 coding sequence is TGTGCCAGTAGTATCCGGGGGAACTACAATGAGCAGTTCTTC.

The rearrangement joins TRBV5-4 to TRBJ2-7, with 7 bases aligning to TRBD1. Germline CDR1 is SGHNT and CDR2 is YYREEE (reference sequence). The CDR3 spans 16 residues. The trim removed 0 bases at V and 5 bases at J, leaving 11 bases unmatched. Here the CDR3 DNA reads TGTGCCAGCAGCTTGGGGGGACAACAGGGGAGCCACGAGCAGTACTTC. Translated, it gives CASSLGGQQGSHEQYF.